These T cell receptor beta chains were read from a single sample in a study of HIV-infected patients and healthy controls. TCRdb re-called the 5' RACE reads through MiXCR, storing one row per CDR3 protein. The table lists a few thousand distinct CDR3 sequences, 5.5% of them singletons. Sequenced material: blood, taken during antiretroviral therapy. The origin of the receptors is an adult with HIV infection. The CDR3 runs from the conserved cysteine through the conserved F or W. Fields, in order: V gene, D gene, clone size, J gene, CDR3 DNA, CDR3 protein. The D gene is left open where the match is weak. Size is omitted from some rows. Given values are once, few, many or a class for expanded clones.

TRBV19	-	many	TRBJ1-1	TGTGCCAGTAGTAGCCCGTCTGGAGGGGAAGACACTGAAGCTTTCTTT	CASSSPSGGEDTEAFF
TRBV27	-	medium-sized	TRBJ1-5	TGTGCCAGCAGGACTTCCAGGGTAAAGGGCAATCAGCCCCAGCATTTT	CASRTSRVKGNQPQHF
TRBV2	-	-	TRBJ2-7	TGTGCCAGCAGTGATAAGAGATTTTACGAGCAGTACTTC	CASSDKRFYEQYF
TRBV19	TRBD2	-	TRBJ2-4	TGTGCCAGTAGTCCCTCTCAAGCGGGGGGCAAAAACATTCAGTACTTC	CASSPSQAGGKNIQYF
TRBV7-2	-	many	TRBJ2-3	TGTGCCAGCAGCTTATATTGGGCGGATCGGGGCACAGATACGCAGTATTTT	CASSLYWADRGTDTQYF
TRBV5-1	-	-	TRBJ2-5	TGCGCCAGCAGCCTATTCCAAGAGACCCAGTACTTC	CASSLFQETQYF
TRBV7-2	TRBD1	many	TRBJ1-5	TGTGCCAGCAGCCCGGGACAGGGGGCAGGGCAGCCCCAGCATTTT	CASSPGQGAGQPQHF
TRBV6-5	-	many	TRBJ2-3	TGTGCCAGCAGTGGCCAGGGGAGCACAGATACGCAGTATTTT	CASSGQGSTDTQYF
TRBV12-3/TRBV12-4	TRBD2	medium-sized	TRBJ2-5	TGTGCCAGCAGTTTAGAGGAAGGGACTAGCGAGACCCAGTACTTC	CASSLEEGTSETQYF
TRBV20-1	TRBD2	-	TRBJ2-5	TGCAGTGCTTCACCTAGCGGGGGATACCAAGAGACCCAGTACTTC	CSASPSGGYQETQYF
TRBV3-1	TRBD1	medium-sized	TRBJ1-6	TGTGCCAGCAGCCAGAAGGCGGGACAGGGAAATTCACCCCTCCACTTT	CASSQKAGQGNSPLHF
TRBV3-1	-	medium-sized	TRBJ1-5	TGTGCCAGCAGCCAGACCAACAGGAATCAGCCCCAGCATTTT	CASSQTNRNQPQHF
TRBV29-1	TRBD1	medium-sized	TRBJ1-1	TGCAGCGCTGACAGGGGGGCAAGCACTGAAGCTTTCTTT	CSADRGASTEAFF
TRBV20-1	-	medium-sized	TRBJ1-5	TGCAGTGCTGAAGTTTTTAATCAGCCCCAGCATTTT	CSAEVFNQPQHF
TRBV12-3/TRBV12-4	-	medium-sized	TRBJ1-5	TGTGCCAGCAGTTTAGGCAGGGGTCGCAATCAGCCCCAGCATTTT	CASSLGRGRNQPQHF
TRBV15	TRBD1	few	TRBJ2-3	TGTGCCACCAGCAAGGCCTTTGGGACAGGGGAGGCCCCCCTGGGGCGGGATGGCACAGATACGCAGTATTTT	CATSKAFGTGEAPLGRDGTDTQYF
TRBV12-3/TRBV12-4	-	many	TRBJ1-1	TGTGCCAGCAGCCGTTGGGGGGCGAACACTGAAGCTTTCTTT	CASSRWGANTEAFF
TRBV12-3/TRBV12-4	TRBD1	medium-sized	TRBJ2-2	TGTGCCAGCACTACAGGGGAGAGTGCGTACACCGGGGAGCTGTTTTTT	CASTTGESAYTGELFF